This T cell receptor beta chain was obtained from a study of cytomegalovirus exposure and HLA in healthy donors. Overall study results and limits: Across all donors, roughly uniform sequencing depth was an assumption of the presence/absence analyses.

This clone was observed a few times. Its specificity is unknown. PCR was performed using 60 Vbeta and 13 Jbeta primers. Libraries were prepared by immunoSEQ multiplex PCR; TCRdb keeps only in-frame clonotypes and omits some of them. This sample has around 110,000 clones, with around 75% found just once. Germline CDR1 MDHEN, CDR2 SYDVKM. Trimming took off 8 bases at V and 7 bases at J, with 14 bases between the two ends. This CDR3 region has 12 residues. The rearrangement links TRBV28 to TRBJ1-2, with D maybe TRBD1 (5 bases). The sequencing sample was made of PBMCs. This receptor was identified in a woman between 18 and 30 years old in good health and CMV-seronegative. The CDR3 DNA reads as TGTGCCAGCGTCGGCAGGGAGGGTGGCTACACCTTC. It translates to CASVGREGGYTF.